This is a list of T cell receptor beta chains from one sample in a study of CD8 T cells in Susac syndrome. TCRdb reprocessed the immunoSEQ multiplex PCR reads via MiXCR and lists one record per CDR3 protein. Among some 180,000 distinct CDR3 sequences, approximately 94% were seen once, and the ten largest hold approximately 0.098%. Sequenced input: CD4+ T cells from PBMCs. The source is a human donor in good health. Both conserved end residues are part of each CDR3. The order of the fields is J gene, V gene, clone size, D gene, CDR3 DNA, CDR3 protein. A D gene is named only where the DNA matches it firmly. Clone size is given for some rows only: seen once, a few or many times, or a class if the clone is expanded.

J gene: TRBJ2-7; V gene: TRBV4-2; clone size: -; D gene: -; CDR3 DNA: TGTGCCAGCAGCCAAGAGGGGACCGAGCAGTACTTC; CDR3 protein: CASSQEGTEQYF
J gene: TRBJ2-1; V gene: TRBV5-1; clone size: -; D gene: -; CDR3 DNA: TGCGCCAGCAGCTTTCCCCTAGCGAACAATGAGCAGTTCTTC; CDR3 protein: CASSFPLANNEQFF
J gene: TRBJ1-1; V gene: TRBV5-6; clone size: -; D gene: -; CDR3 DNA: TGTGCCAGCAGCTTGGACAGGGTTAACACTGAAGCTTTCTTT; CDR3 protein: CASSLDRVNTEAFF
J gene: TRBJ2-1; V gene: TRBV7-9; clone size: -; D gene: TRBD1; CDR3 DNA: TGTGCCAGCAGCTTAGACAGGGGTTACAATGAGCAGTTCTTC; CDR3 protein: CASSLDRGYNEQFF
J gene: TRBJ2-1; V gene: TRBV2; clone size: once; D gene: -; CDR3 DNA: TGTGCCAGCATAAGGTACAATGAGCAGTTCTTC; CDR3 protein: CASIRYNEQFF
J gene: TRBJ2-2; V gene: TRBV30; clone size: -; D gene: -; CDR3 DNA: TGTGCCTGCCTGGGAAATAGCGCCGGGGAGCTGTTTTTT; CDR3 protein: CACLGNSAGELFF
J gene: TRBJ2-1; V gene: TRBV20-1; clone size: -; D gene: TRBD2; CDR3 DNA: TGCAGTGCTAGCCCCCGGACTAGCGGGAGGTCCTATGAGCAGTTCTTC; CDR3 protein: CSASPRTSGRSYEQFF
J gene: TRBJ1-5; V gene: TRBV30; clone size: few; D gene: -; CDR3 DNA: TGTGCCTGGAGTAACACCGGGATTAATCAGCCCCAGCATTTT; CDR3 protein: CAWSNTGINQPQHF
J gene: TRBJ1-2; V gene: TRBV27; clone size: -; D gene: -; CDR3 DNA: TGTGCCAGCAGTTTTACCTCTCGACCGCTTAACTATGGCTACACCTTC; CDR3 protein: CASSFTSRPLNYGYTF
J gene: TRBJ2-6; V gene: TRBV7-6; clone size: -; D gene: TRBD1; CDR3 DNA: TGTGCCAGCAGCATAACAGGGGGCGCTGGGGCCAACGTCCTGACTTTC; CDR3 protein: CASSITGGAGANVLTF
J gene: TRBJ1-2; V gene: TRBV27; clone size: once; D gene: -; CDR3 DNA: TGTGCCAGCAGTTCTCGGACAGAGCCCTATGGCTACACCTTC; CDR3 protein: CASSSRTEPYGYTF
J gene: TRBJ1-1; V gene: TRBV12-3/TRBV12-4; clone size: -; D gene: TRBD1; CDR3 DNA: TGTGCCAGCAGTACCCGGACAGGGCGGAACACTGAAGCTTTCTTT; CDR3 protein: CASSTRTGRNTEAFF
J gene: TRBJ2-1; V gene: TRBV29-1; clone size: -; D gene: TRBD1; CDR3 DNA: TGCAGCGTTGAGATTTTCATGTCCGGGACAGGGCCCAATGAGCAGTTCTTC; CDR3 protein: CSVEIFMSGTGPNEQFF
J gene: TRBJ2-5; V gene: TRBV12-5; clone size: -; D gene: -; CDR3 DNA: TGTGCTAGTGGCCAACTAGGCGGAGAGACCCAGTACTTC; CDR3 protein: CASGQLGGETQYF
J gene: TRBJ2-1; V gene: TRBV20-1; clone size: -; D gene: TRBD2; CDR3 DNA: TGCAGTGCTAGGCGAGGGAGGGGTGAGCAGTTCTTC; CDR3 protein: CSARRGRGEQFF
J gene: TRBJ2-6; V gene: TRBV30; clone size: -; D gene: -; CDR3 DNA: TGTGCCTGGGGTACCAACGGGGCCAACGTCCTGACTTTC; CDR3 protein: CAWGTNGANVLTF
J gene: TRBJ2-1; V gene: TRBV19; clone size: -; D gene: TRBD2; CDR3 DNA: TGTGCCAGTAGTAGGACTAGCTCCTACAATGAGCAGTTCTTC; CDR3 protein: CASSRTSSYNEQFF
J gene: TRBJ2-7; V gene: TRBV28; clone size: -; D gene: -; CDR3 DNA: TGTGCCAGCAGTTTACCCCAGGGGGGGGTTGGATACGAGCAGTACTTC; CDR3 protein: CASSLPQGGVGYEQYF
J gene: TRBJ2-1; V gene: TRBV7-2; clone size: -; D gene: -; CDR3 DNA: TGTGCCAGCAGCTTTCAACGAGGCCTGAATAACAATGAGCAGTTCTTC; CDR3 protein: CASSFQRGLNNNEQFF
J gene: TRBJ2-7; V gene: TRBV30; clone size: -; D gene: -; CDR3 DNA: TGTGCCTGGAGTGTACGTGTAGGAGGGTCGCGAACCTACGAGCAGTACTTC; CDR3 protein: CAWSVRVGGSRTYEQYF
J gene: TRBJ2-1; V gene: TRBV4-3; clone size: -; D gene: -; CDR3 DNA: TGCGCCAGCAGCCAAGAGGGTGGCGAGCAGTTCTTC; CDR3 protein: CASSQEGGEQFF
J gene: TRBJ1-2; V gene: TRBV27; clone size: -; D gene: -; CDR3 DNA: TGTGCCAGCAGTTCAGTATCATGGGCTGGCTACACCTTC; CDR3 protein: CASSSVSWAGYTF
J gene: TRBJ1-1; V gene: TRBV20-1; clone size: -; D gene: -; CDR3 DNA: TGCAGTGCTCGACAGAACTTGAACACTGAAGCTTTCTTT; CDR3 protein: CSARQNLNTEAFF
J gene: TRBJ2-7; V gene: TRBV29-1; clone size: -; D gene: -; CDR3 DNA: TGCAGCGTTCGGACTTACTTGAACTCCTACGAGCAGTACTTC; CDR3 protein: CSVRTYLNSYEQYF
J gene: TRBJ2-5; V gene: TRBV7-3; clone size: -; D gene: TRBD1; CDR3 DNA: TGTGCCAGCAGCTGGGACAGGGCACAAGAGACCCAGTACTTC; CDR3 protein: CASSWDRAQETQYF
J gene: TRBJ2-7; V gene: TRBV7-2; clone size: -; D gene: -; CDR3 DNA: TGTGCCAGCAGCTCGTCACAGGTACCCTACGAGCAGTACTTC; CDR3 protein: CASSSSQVPYEQYF
J gene: TRBJ2-5; V gene: TRBV29-1; clone size: -; D gene: -; CDR3 DNA: TGCAGACCTCTGAAGGGTCCCCAAGAGACCCAGTACTTC; CDR3 protein: CRPLKGPQETQYF
J gene: TRBJ2-7; V gene: TRBV23-1; clone size: -; D gene: -; CDR3 DNA: TGCGCCAGCACCTCAAAGGGCTTTGGGAGCTCCTACGAGCAGTACTTC; CDR3 protein: CASTSKGFGSSYEQYF
J gene: TRBJ1-2; V gene: TRBV30; clone size: -; D gene: -; CDR3 DNA: TGTGCCTGGAGTTTGGATGGTGGTTATGGCTACACCTTC; CDR3 protein: CAWSLDGGYGYTF
J gene: TRBJ2-1; V gene: TRBV20-1; clone size: -; D gene: TRBD2; CDR3 DNA: TGCAGTTATCTTCCGGGACTAGCGGGAGGGGAGCAGTTCTTC; CDR3 protein: CSYLPGLAGGEQFF
J gene: TRBJ2-3; V gene: TRBV24-1; clone size: -; D gene: -; CDR3 DNA: TGTGCCACCAGTGATTACACAGATACGCAGTATTTT; CDR3 protein: CATSDYTDTQYF
J gene: TRBJ2-5; V gene: TRBV14; clone size: -; D gene: TRBD2; CDR3 DNA: TGTGCCAGCAAACTTTACGGGACTAGCGGCCCCAAGGACCAGTACTTC; CDR3 protein: CASKLYGTSGPKDQYF
J gene: TRBJ2-2; V gene: TRBV2; clone size: -; D gene: -; CDR3 DNA: TGTGCCAGCAGGGGGCAGGGCCCGACCGGGGAGCTGTTTTTT; CDR3 protein: CASRGQGPTGELFF
J gene: TRBJ2-1; V gene: TRBV27; clone size: -; D gene: TRBD2; CDR3 DNA: TGTGCCAGCAGGCTAGCGGGTGGGACGTTCAATGAGCAGTTCTTC; CDR3 protein: CASRLAGGTFNEQFF
J gene: TRBJ1-1; V gene: TRBV4-3; clone size: -; D gene: -; CDR3 DNA: TGCGCCAGCAGCCAAGATAAGGGACACGGGGGTCCTTTCTTT; CDR3 protein: CASSQDKGHGGPFF
J gene: TRBJ2-7; V gene: TRBV6-5; clone size: -; D gene: -; CDR3 DNA: TGTGCCAGCAGTGCCCCCGGGACCGAGGAGCAGTACTTC; CDR3 protein: CASSAPGTEEQYF
J gene: TRBJ2-7; V gene: TRBV20-1; clone size: -; D gene: TRBD1; CDR3 DNA: TGCAGTGCTAGGGTACAGGGGGCGTCTTACGAGCAGTACTTC; CDR3 protein: CSARVQGASYEQYF
J gene: TRBJ2-5; V gene: TRBV7-3; clone size: -; D gene: TRBD2; CDR3 DNA: TGTGCCAGCAGCCCGACTAGCGGGAGGGCCTGGGAGACCCAGTACTTC; CDR3 protein: CASSPTSGRAWETQYF
J gene: TRBJ1-5; V gene: TRBV18; clone size: -; D gene: -; CDR3 DNA: TGTGCCAGCTCACTAGAGCATAATCAGCCCCAGCATTTT; CDR3 protein: CASSLEHNQPQHF
J gene: TRBJ1-2; V gene: TRBV3-1; clone size: -; D gene: -; CDR3 DNA: TGTGCCAGCAGACCCGGGACACGGATCGAGGGCTACACCTTC; CDR3 protein: CASRPGTRIEGYTF
J gene: TRBJ2-1; V gene: TRBV29-1; clone size: -; D gene: -; CDR3 DNA: TGCAGCGTTGCCAGGGTTTGGGGCTACCACAATGAGCAGTTCTTC; CDR3 protein: CSVARVWGYHNEQFF
J gene: TRBJ2-5; V gene: TRBV6-2/TRBV6-3; clone size: -; D gene: -; CDR3 DNA: TGTGCCAGCAGTTACCCGGACAGAGAAGAGACCCAGTACTTC; CDR3 protein: CASSYPDREETQYF
J gene: TRBJ1-1; V gene: TRBV3-1; clone size: -; D gene: TRBD1; CDR3 DNA: TGTGCCAGCAGCCTAAGGGACAGAGTGAACACTGAAGCTTTCTTT; CDR3 protein: CASSLRDRVNTEAFF
J gene: TRBJ1-5; V gene: TRBV24-1; clone size: few; D gene: TRBD1; CDR3 DNA: TGTGCCACCAGTGACCCTGGGACAGCTAATCAGCCCCAGCATTTT; CDR3 protein: CATSDPGTANQPQHF
J gene: TRBJ2-7; V gene: TRBV27; clone size: -; D gene: -; CDR3 DNA: TGTGCCAGCTCGGACATTTCAGGGCACGAGCAGTACTTC; CDR3 protein: CASSDISGHEQYF
J gene: TRBJ2-1; V gene: TRBV14; clone size: -; D gene: TRBD2; CDR3 DNA: TGTGCCAGCAGCCATTGGCTAGCGGAGGACAATGAGCAGTTCTTC; CDR3 protein: CASSHWLAEDNEQFF
J gene: TRBJ2-2; V gene: TRBV30; clone size: -; D gene: -; CDR3 DNA: TGTGCCTGGAGTAGGGACACCGGGGAGCTGTTTTTT; CDR3 protein: CAWSRDTGELFF
J gene: TRBJ1-2; V gene: TRBV3-1; clone size: -; D gene: -; CDR3 DNA: TGTGCCAGCAGCCTGATGGGGGGTGCGGATGGCTACACCTTC; CDR3 protein: CASSLMGGADGYTF
J gene: TRBJ1-4; V gene: TRBV30; clone size: -; D gene: -; CDR3 DNA: TGTGCCTGGAGTGTAACCGCAACTAATGAAAAACTGTTTTTT; CDR3 protein: CAWSVTATNEKLFF
J gene: TRBJ2-7; V gene: TRBV20-1; clone size: -; D gene: TRBD2; CDR3 DNA: TGCAGTGTCTTCGGCGGGAGATACGAGCAGTACTTC; CDR3 protein: CSVFGGRYEQYF